This section outlines one T cell receptor (beta chain) sequence together with its context. Its specificity is not known. Ophthalmopathy patients had moderate-to-severe active disease, CAS ≥3, NOSPECS ≥4, and disease duration under 3 months. Used for diagnoses were clinical symptoms, serum thyroxine and TRAb, thyroid ultrasound and orbital computed tomography. Fresh peripheral blood, 10 ml, yielded the PBMCs. V shed 4 bases, J shed 0 bases, and the junction held 14 bases outside the gene matches. Germline assignment: CDR1 LGHNA and CDR2 YNFKEQ. The CDR3 is made up of 19 amino acids. This record belongs to a study of T cells in Graves' hyperthyroidism and ophthalmopathy. Regarding the study as a whole: Researchers found most expanded thyroid clonotypes above 0.001 in blood as well.

Researchers amplified the TCR beta CDR3 regions from RNA transcripts. Primed by the HTBI set, a first-round RT-PCR was run on the TCR CDR3. One entry per CDR3 protein, called by TCRdb with MiXCR from the multiplex PCR reads. The repertoire includes fewer than 750,000 distinct CDR3 sequences, 14% of them detected once, and under 15% sits in the top ten. The sequence was collected from a woman between 50 and 59 years old with Graves' ophthalmopathy. The chain recombines TRBV4-2 with TRBJ2-2; 7 nucleotides line up with TRBD1. Material: blood. The CDR3 here is CASSLYPTGNRANTGELFF. CDR3 bases: TGTGCCAGCAGCCTGTATCCGACAGGGAATCGGGCGAACACCGGGGAGCTGTTTTTT.